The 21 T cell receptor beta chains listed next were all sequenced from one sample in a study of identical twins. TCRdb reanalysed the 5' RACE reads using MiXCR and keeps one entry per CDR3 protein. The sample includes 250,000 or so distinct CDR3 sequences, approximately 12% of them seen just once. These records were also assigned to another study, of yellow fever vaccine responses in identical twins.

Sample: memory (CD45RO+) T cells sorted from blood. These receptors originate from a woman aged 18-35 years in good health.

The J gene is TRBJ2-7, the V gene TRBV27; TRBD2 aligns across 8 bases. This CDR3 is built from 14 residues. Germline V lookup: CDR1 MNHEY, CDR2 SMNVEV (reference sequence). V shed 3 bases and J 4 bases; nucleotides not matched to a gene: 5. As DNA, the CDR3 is TGTGCCAGCAGTTTTAGGACTAGCCTATACGAGCAGTACTTC. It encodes CASSFRTSLYEQYF.

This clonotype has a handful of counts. CDR3: CASSLDLSASVTAKNIQYF. The CDR3, as DNA: TGTGCCAGCAGCTTAGATCTTTCGGCTAGTGTCACGGCCAAAAACATTCAGTACTTC. This chain joins TRBV11-2 and TRBJ2-4; D gene ambiguous. This CDR3 contains 19 residues. Germline V gives CDR1 SGHAT, CDR2 FQNNGV. Between the trimmed V and J ends, which lost 0 bases and 1 base, there was a span of 19 bases.

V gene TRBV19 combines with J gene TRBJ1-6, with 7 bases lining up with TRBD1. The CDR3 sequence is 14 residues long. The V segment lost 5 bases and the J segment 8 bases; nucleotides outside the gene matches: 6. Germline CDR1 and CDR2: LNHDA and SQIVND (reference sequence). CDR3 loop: CASSYDRVYSPLHF. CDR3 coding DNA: TGTGCCAGTAGTTACGACAGGGTGTATTCACCCCTCCACTTT.

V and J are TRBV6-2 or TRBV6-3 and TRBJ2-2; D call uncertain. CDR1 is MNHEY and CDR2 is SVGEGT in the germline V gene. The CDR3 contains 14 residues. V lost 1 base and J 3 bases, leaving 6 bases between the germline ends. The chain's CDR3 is CASSYLSYTGELFF. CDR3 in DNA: TGTGCCAGCAGTTACTTATCTTACACCGGGGAGCTGTTTTTT.

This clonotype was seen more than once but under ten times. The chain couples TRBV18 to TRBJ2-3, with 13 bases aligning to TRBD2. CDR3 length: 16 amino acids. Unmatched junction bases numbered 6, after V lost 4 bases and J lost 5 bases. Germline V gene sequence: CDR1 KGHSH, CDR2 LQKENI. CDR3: CASSRGTSGAGDTQYF. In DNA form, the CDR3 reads TGTGCCAGCTCACGCGGGACTAGCGGGGCTGGAGATACGCAGTATTTT.

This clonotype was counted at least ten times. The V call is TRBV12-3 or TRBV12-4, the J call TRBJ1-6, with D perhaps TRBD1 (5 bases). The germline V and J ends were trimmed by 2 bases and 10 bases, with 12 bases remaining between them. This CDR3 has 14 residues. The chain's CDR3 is CASSLQGLDSPLHF. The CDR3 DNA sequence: TGTGCCAGCAGTTTACAGGGCTTGGACTCACCCCTCCACTTT.

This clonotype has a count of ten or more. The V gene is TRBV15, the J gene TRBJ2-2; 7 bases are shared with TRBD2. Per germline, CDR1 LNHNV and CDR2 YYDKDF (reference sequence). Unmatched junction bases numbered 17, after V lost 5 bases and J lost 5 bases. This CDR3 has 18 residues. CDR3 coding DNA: TGTGCCACCAGCCAACCAACCCTCGGACTAGAAAGTACCGGGGAGCTGTTTTTT. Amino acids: CATSQPTLGLESTGELFF.

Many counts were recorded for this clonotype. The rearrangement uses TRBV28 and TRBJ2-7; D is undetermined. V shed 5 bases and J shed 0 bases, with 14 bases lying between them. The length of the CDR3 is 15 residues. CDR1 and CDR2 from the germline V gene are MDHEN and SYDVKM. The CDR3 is CASSHSKAASYEQYF. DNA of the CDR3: TGTGCCAGCAGTCATTCAAAGGCGGCCTCCTACGAGCAGTACTTC.

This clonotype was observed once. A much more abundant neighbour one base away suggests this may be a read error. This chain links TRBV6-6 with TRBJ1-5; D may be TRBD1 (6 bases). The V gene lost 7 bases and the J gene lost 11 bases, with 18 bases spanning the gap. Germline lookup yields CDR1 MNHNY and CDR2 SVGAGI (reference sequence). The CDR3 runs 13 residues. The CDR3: CASNPDGGPSQHF. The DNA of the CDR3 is TGTGCCAGCAACCCCGACGGGGGGCCATCCCAGCATTTT.

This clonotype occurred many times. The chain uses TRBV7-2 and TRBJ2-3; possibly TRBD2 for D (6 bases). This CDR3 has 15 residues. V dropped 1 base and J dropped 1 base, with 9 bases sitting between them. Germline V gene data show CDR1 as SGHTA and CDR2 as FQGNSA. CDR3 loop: CASSLERRGTDTQYF. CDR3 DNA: TGTGCCAGCAGCTTAGAGCGGAGGGGCACAGATACGCAGTATTTT.

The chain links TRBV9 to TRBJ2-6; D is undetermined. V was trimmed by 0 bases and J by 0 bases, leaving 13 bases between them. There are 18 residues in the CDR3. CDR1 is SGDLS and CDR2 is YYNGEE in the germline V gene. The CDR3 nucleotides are TGTGCCAGCAGCGTAGGAGGCAGGCTTCGCTCTGGGGCCAACGTCCTGACTTTC. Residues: CASSVGGRLRSGANVLTF.

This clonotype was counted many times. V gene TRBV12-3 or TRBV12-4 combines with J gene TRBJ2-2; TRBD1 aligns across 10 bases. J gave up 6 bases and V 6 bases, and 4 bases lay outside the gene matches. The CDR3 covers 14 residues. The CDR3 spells CASSLGQGAGELFF. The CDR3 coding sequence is TGTGCCAGCAGCCTCGGACAGGGGGCCGGGGAGCTGTTTTTT.

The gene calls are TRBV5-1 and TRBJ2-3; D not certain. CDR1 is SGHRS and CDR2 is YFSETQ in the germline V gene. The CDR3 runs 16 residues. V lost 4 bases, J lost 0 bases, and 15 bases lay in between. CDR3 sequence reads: CASSPMPSTSTDTQYF. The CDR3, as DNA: TGCGCCAGCAGCCCAATGCCCAGTACTAGCACAGATACGCAGTATTTT.

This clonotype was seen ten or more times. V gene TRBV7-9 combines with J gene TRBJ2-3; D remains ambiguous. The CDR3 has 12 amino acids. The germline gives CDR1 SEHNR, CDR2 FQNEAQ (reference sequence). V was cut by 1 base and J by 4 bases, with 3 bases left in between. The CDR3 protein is CASSLVPDTQYF. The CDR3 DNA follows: TGTGCCAGCAGCTTAGTTCCAGATACGCAGTATTTT. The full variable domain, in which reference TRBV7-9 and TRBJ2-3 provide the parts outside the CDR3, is DTGVSQNPRHKITKRGQNVTFRCDPISEHNRLYWYRQTLGQGPEFLTYFQNEAQLEKSRLLSDRFSAERPKGSFSTLEIQRTEQGDSAMYLCASSLVPDTQYFGPGTRLTVL.

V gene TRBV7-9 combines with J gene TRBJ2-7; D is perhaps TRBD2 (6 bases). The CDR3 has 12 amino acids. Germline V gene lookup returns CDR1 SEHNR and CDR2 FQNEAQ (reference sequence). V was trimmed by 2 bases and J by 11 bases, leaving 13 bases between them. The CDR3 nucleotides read TGTGCCAGCAGCTTACGTGGGGACTCGAAGTACTTC. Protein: CASSLRGDSKYF.

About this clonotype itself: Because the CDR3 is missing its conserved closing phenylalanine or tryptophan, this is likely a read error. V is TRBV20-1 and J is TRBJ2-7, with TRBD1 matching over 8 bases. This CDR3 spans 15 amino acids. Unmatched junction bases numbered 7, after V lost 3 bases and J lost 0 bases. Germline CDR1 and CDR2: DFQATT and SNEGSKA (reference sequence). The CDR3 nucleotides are TGCAGTGCTAGTTTCGGGACAGGCAACTCCTACGAGCAGTACCTC. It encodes CSASFGTGNSYEQYL.

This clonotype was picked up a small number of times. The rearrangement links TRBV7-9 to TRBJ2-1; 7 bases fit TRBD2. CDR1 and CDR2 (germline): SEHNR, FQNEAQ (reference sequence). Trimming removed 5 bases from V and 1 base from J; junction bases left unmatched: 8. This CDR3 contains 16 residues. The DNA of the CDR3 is TGTGCCAGCAGCCAATCGAGCGGGATTTCCTACAATGAGCAGTTCTTC. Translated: CASSQSSGISYNEQFF.

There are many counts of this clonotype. In DNA, the CDR3 is TGTGCCAGCAGCGTGGATGAGGGGAGGTACTACGAGCAGTACTTC. It specifies CASSVDEGRYYEQYF. The gene calls are TRBV7-8 and TRBJ2-7, with D possibly being TRBD2 (6 bases). Germline assignment: CDR1 SGHVS and CDR2 FQNEAQ. The CDR3 length is 15 residues. V was pared by 5 bases and J by 3 bases, with 17 bases between. The full variable domain, with the rest looked up from reference TRBV7-8 and TRBJ2-7, is GAGVSQSPRYKVAKRGQDVALRCDPISGHVSLFWYQQALGQGPEFLTYFQNEAQLDKSGLPSDRFFAERPEGSVSTLKIQRTQQEDSAVYLCASSVDEGRYYEQYFGPGTRLTVT.

CDR3 bases: TGTGCTAGTGGTCGCCTGGGACAGGGAAACACCGGGGAGCTGTTTTTT. Translation gives CASGRLGQGNTGELFF. V is TRBV12-5 and J is TRBJ2-2; 9 bases line up with TRBD1. CDR3 length: 16 residues. With 5 bases clipped from V and 2 bases from J, the junction kept 6 bases outside the gene matches. CDR1 is LGHNT, CDR2 FRNRAP, per germline.

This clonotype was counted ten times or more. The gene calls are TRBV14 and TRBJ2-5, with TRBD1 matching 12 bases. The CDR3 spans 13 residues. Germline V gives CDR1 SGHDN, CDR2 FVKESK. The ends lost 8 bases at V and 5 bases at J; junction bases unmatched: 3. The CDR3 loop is CASGTGGRETQYF. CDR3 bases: TGTGCCAGCGGGACAGGGGGCCGGGAGACCCAGTACTTC.

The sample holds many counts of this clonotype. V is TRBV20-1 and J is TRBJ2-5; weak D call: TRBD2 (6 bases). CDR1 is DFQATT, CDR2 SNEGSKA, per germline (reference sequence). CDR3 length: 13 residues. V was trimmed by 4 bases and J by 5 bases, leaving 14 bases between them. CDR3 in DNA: TGCAGTGCTACCGGACTATCAAGGGAGACCCAGTACTTC. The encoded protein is CSATGLSRETQYF.